Each of the 4 T cell receptor beta chains below was sequenced from the same sample in a study of blood T cell repertoires in COVID-19. Profiled with immunoSEQ multiplex PCR; TCRdb holds only in-frame clones, not every one. The data contain some 90,000 clones, 70% to 90% of them singletons. Sequencing used peripheral blood. Receptor source: an elderly man with active or convalescent COVID-19.

The chain links TRBV7-9 to TRBJ1-2; D is uncertain. Deletions cut 1 base from V and 7 bases from J, with 10 bases between. The germline V gene encodes CDR1 SEHNR and CDR2 FQNEAQ (reference sequence). The CDR3 has 13 residues. This chain's CDR3 is CASSLDVAPGYTF. The CDR3 DNA reads TGTGCCAGCAGCTTAGATGTGGCTCCTGGCTACACCTTC.

The chain recombines TRBV29-1 with TRBJ1-1; no reliable D call. The ends were cut back, 0 bases at V and 7 bases at J, with 18 bases in the middle. The CDR3 runs 15 residues. Germline CDR1 and CDR2: SQVTM and ANQGSEA. The CDR3 loop reads CSVEEVRVKGGEAFF. The CDR3 nucleotides are TGCAGCGTTGAAGAAGTTCGGGTCAAGGGAGGTGAAGCTTTCTTT.

The rearrangement joins TRBV7-9 to TRBJ1-6, with 7 bases lining up with TRBD1. The germline gives CDR1 SEHNR, CDR2 FQNEAQ (reference sequence). Losses at the gene ends were 5 bases for V and 7 bases for J; bases not matched to a gene: 8. The CDR3 spans 15 residues. The CDR3 DNA reads TGTGCCAGCAGCCCCCTGGGGACAGCAAATTCACCCCTCCACTTT. Residues: CASSPLGTANSPLHF.

The rearrangement links TRBV3-1 (or the pseudogene TRBV3-2) to TRBJ1-2; D is undetermined. This CDR3 has 15 amino acids. Trimming took off 4 bases at V and 6 bases at J, with 18 bases between the two ends. Germline loops: CDR1 LGHDT, CDR2 YNNKEL (reference sequence). The CDR3 sequence is CASSPVHGGKDGYTF. The DNA for the CDR3 is TGTGCCAGCAGCCCTGTTCATGGAGGGAAGGATGGCTACACCTTC.